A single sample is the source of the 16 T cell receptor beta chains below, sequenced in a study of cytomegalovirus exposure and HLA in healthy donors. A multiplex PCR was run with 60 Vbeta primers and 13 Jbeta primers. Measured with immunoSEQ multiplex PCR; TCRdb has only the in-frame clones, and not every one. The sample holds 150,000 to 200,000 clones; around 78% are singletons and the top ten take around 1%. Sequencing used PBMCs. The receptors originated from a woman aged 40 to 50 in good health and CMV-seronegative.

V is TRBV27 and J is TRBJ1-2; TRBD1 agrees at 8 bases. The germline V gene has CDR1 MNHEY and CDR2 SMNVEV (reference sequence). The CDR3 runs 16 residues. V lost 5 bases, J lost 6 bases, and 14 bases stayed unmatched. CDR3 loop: CASSPLRTGIKDGYTF. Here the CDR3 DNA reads TGTGCCAGCAGTCCCCTCAGGACAGGGATAAAGGATGGCTACACCTTC.

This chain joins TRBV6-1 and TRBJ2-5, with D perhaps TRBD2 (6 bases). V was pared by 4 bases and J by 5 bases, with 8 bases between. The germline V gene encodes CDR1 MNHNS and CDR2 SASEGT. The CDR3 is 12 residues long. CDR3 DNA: TGTGCCAGCAGTGTGGAGGGGGAGACCCAGTACTTC. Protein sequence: CASSVEGETQYF.

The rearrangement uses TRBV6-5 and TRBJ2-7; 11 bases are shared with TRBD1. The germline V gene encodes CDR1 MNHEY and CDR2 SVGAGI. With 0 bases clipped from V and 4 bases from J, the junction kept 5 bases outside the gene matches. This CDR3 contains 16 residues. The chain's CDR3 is CASSYSWTGGKYEQYF. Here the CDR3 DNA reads TGTGCCAGCAGTTACTCGTGGACAGGGGGCAAGTACGAGCAGTACTTC.

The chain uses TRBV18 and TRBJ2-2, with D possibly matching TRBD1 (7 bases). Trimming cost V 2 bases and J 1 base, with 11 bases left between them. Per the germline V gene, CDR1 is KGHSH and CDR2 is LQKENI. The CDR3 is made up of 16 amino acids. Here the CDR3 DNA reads TGTGCCAGCTCACCAATCCAGGGGGGGAACACCGGGGAGCTGTTTTTT. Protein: CASSPIQGGNTGELFF.

Here the CDR3 DNA reads TGTGCCAGCACCCTAAACAGGAACACTGAAGCTTTCTTT. Translation gives CASTLNRNTEAFF. This chain joins TRBV2 and TRBJ1-1; D gene ambiguous. The CDR3 contains 13 residues. V was pared by 7 bases and J by 1 base, with 10 bases between. Germline assignment: CDR1 SNHLY and CDR2 FYNNEI.

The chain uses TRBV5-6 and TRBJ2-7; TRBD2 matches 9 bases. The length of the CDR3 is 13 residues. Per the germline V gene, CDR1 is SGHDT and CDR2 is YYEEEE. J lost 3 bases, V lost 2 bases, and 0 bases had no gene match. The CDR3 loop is CASSFSGSYEQYF. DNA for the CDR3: TGTGCCAGCAGCTTTAGCGGGAGCTACGAGCAGTACTTC.

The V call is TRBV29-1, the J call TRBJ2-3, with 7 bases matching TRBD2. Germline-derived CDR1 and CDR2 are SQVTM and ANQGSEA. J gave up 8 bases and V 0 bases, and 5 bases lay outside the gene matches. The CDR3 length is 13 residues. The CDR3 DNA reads TGCAGCGTTGAAGAGCGGGAGAGAGGTACGCAGTATTTT. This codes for CSVEERERGTQYF.

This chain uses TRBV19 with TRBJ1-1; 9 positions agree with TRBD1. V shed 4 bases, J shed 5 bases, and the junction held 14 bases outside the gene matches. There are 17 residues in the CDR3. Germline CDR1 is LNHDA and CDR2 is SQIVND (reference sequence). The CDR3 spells CASSTWTGDVGGTEAFF. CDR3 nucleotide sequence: TGTGCCAGTAGTACGTGGACAGGGGACGTTGGGGGAACTGAAGCTTTCTTT.

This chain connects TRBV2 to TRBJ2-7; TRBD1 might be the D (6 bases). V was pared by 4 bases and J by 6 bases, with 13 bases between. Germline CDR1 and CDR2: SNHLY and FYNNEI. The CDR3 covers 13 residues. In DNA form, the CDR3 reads TGTGCCAGCAGTGGTGGCAGGGGATCCGAGCAGTACTTC. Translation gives CASSGGRGSEQYF.

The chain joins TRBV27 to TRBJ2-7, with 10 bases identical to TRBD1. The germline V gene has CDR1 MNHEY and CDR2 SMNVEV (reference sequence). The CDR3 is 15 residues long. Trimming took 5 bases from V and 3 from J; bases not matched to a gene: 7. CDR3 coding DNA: TGTGCCAGCAGTCCTACACGGACAGGGGGCTACGAGCAGTACTTC. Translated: CASSPTRTGGYEQYF.

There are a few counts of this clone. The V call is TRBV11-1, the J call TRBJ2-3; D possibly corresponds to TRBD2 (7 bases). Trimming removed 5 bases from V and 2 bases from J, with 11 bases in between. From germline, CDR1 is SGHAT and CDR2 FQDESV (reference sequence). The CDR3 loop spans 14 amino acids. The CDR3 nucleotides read TGTGCCAGCAGCGTGGGGGGGGCCACAGATACGCAGTATTTT. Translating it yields CASSVGGATDTQYF.

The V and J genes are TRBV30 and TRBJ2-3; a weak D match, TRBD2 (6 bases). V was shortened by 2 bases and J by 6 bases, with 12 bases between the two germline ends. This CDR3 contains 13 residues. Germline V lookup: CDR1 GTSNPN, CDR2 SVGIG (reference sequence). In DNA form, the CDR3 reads TGTGCCTGGAGTCTCCGGGCGGGGGATACGCAGTATTTT. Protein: CAWSLRAGDTQYF.

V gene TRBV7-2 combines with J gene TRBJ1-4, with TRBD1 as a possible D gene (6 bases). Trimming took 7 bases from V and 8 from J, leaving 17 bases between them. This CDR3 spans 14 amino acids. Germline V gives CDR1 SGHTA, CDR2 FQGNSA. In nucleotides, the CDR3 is TGTGCCAGCAACCGCCAGGGGTCCACGGAAAAACTGTTTTTT. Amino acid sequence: CASNRQGSTEKLFF. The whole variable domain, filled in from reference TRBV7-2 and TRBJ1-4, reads GAGVSQSPSNKVTEKGKDVELRCDPISGHTALYWYRQSLGQGLEFLIYFQGNSAPDKSGLPSDRFSAERTGGSVSTLTIQRTQQEDSAVYLCASNRQGSTEKLFFGSGTQLSVL.

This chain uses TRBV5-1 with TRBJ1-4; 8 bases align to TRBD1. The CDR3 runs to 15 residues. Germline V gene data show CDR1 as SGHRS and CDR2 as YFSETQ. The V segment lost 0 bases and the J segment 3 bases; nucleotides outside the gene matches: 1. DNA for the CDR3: TGCGCCAGCAGCTTGGAGACAGGGGCTAATGAAAAACTGTTTTTT. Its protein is CASSLETGANEKLFF.

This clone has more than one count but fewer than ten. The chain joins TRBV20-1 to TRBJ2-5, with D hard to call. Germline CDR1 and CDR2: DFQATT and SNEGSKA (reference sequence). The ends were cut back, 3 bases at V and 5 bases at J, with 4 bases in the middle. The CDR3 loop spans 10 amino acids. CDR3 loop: CSASAETQYF. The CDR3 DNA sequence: TGCAGTGCTAGCGCGGAGACCCAGTACTTC.

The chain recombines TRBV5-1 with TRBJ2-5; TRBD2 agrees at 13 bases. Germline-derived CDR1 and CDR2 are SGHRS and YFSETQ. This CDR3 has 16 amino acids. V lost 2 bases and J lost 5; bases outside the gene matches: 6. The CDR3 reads CASSLRTSGRGETQYF. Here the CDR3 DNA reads TGCGCCAGCAGCTTAAGGACTAGCGGGAGAGGGGAGACCCAGTACTTC. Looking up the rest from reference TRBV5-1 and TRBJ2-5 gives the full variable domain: KAGVTQTPRYLIKTRGQQVTLSCSPISGHRSVSWYQQTPGQGLQFLFEYFSETQRNKGNFPGRFSGRQFSNSRSEMNVSTLELGDSALYLCASSLRTSGRGETQYFGPGTRLLVL.